The rows below give T cell receptor beta chains drawn from one sample of a study of T cells in Graves' hyperthyroidism and ophthalmopathy. TCRdb passed the multiplex PCR reads through MiXCR, listing each CDR3 protein once. Among about 350,000 distinct CDR3 sequences listed, over 15% were seen once. The sequenced sample consisted of blood. The receptors were sampled from a woman between 18 and 29 years old with Graves' hyperthyroidism. The CDR3 runs from the conserved cysteine through the conserved F or W. The order of the fields is clone size, J gene, D gene, V gene, CDR3 protein, CDR3 DNA. A D gene is named only where the DNA matches it firmly. Sizes are listed as once, few or many counts, or a class when the clone is expanded.

clone size: few
J gene: TRBJ2-5
D gene: NA
V gene: TRBV28
CDR3 protein: CASIQGDYQETQYF
CDR3 DNA: TGTGCCAGCATCCAGGGGGACTACCAAGAGACCCAGTACTTC

clone size: many
J gene: TRBJ2-7
D gene: NA
V gene: TRBV11-1
CDR3 protein: CASSLDVGRKVYEQYF
CDR3 DNA: TGTGCCAGCAGCTTAGATGTCGGACGCAAAGTCTACGAGCAGTACTTC

clone size: many
J gene: TRBJ2-7
D gene: NA
V gene: TRBV20-1
CDR3 protein: CSASGKTAPGLEQYF
CDR3 DNA: TGCAGTGCTAGTGGAAAGACCGCGCCCGGCCTCGAGCAGTACTTC

clone size: many
J gene: TRBJ1-3
D gene: NA
V gene: TRBV12-3/TRBV12-4
CDR3 protein: CASNAGTDRHTIYF
CDR3 DNA: TGTGCCAGCAATGCCGGGACGGACCGCCACACCATATATTTT

clone size: many
J gene: TRBJ1-1
D gene: NA
V gene: TRBV7-3
CDR3 protein: CASSLGPGNTEAFF
CDR3 DNA: TGTGCCAGCAGCTTAGGGCCTGGCAACACTGAAGCTTTCTTT

clone size: many
J gene: TRBJ1-5
D gene: NA
V gene: TRBV28
CDR3 protein: CASSLSGVGNQPQHF
CDR3 DNA: TGTGCCAGCAGTTTATCAGGGGTTGGCAATCAGCCCCAGCATTTT

clone size: many
J gene: TRBJ2-7
D gene: NA
V gene: TRBV6-2/TRBV6-3
CDR3 protein: CASSSDSGTSYEQYF
CDR3 DNA: TGTGCCAGCAGTTCCGACAGCGGAACTTCCTACGAGCAGTACTTC

clone size: many
J gene: TRBJ1-2
D gene: NA
V gene: TRBV6-5
CDR3 protein: CASSYFGGNYGYTF
CDR3 DNA: TGTGCCAGCAGTTATTTTGGGGGCAACTATGGCTACACCTTC

clone size: many
J gene: TRBJ2-5
D gene: NA
V gene: TRBV7-2
CDR3 protein: CASSDRLVLETQYF
CDR3 DNA: TGTGCCAGCAGCGACCGACTAGTTCTGGAGACCCAGTACTTC

clone size: many
J gene: TRBJ1-2
D gene: NA
V gene: TRBV27
CDR3 protein: CASSPGVTIYGYTF
CDR3 DNA: TGTGCCAGCAGCCCGGGGGTGACTATCTATGGCTACACCTTC

clone size: many
J gene: TRBJ1-5
D gene: NA
V gene: TRBV20-1
CDR3 protein: CSAYLPGQGNQPQHF
CDR3 DNA: TGCAGTGCTTATCTCCCTGGACAAGGAAATCAGCCCCAGCATTTT

clone size: few
J gene: TRBJ1-5
D gene: NA
V gene: TRBV20-1
CDR3 protein: CSASGKMRYQPQHF
CDR3 DNA: TGCAGTGCTTCAGGGAAGATGAGGTATCAGCCCCAGCATTTT

clone size: many
J gene: TRBJ2-5
D gene: TRBD2
V gene: TRBV12-3/TRBV12-4
CDR3 protein: CASSGRPSGGPRETQYF
CDR3 DNA: TGTGCCAGCAGTGGTCGCCCTAGCGGGGGGCCCCGGGAGACCCAGTACTTC

clone size: many
J gene: TRBJ1-4
D gene: NA
V gene: TRBV6-1
CDR3 protein: CASSQRPATNEKLFF
CDR3 DNA: TGTGCCAGCAGTCAAAGGCCTGCAACTAATGAAAAACTGTTTTTT

clone size: few
J gene: TRBJ1-2
D gene: NA
V gene: TRBV27
CDR3 protein: CASSLAGLLYTF
CDR3 DNA: TGTGCCAGCAGTTTAGCAGGACTCCTCTACACCTTC

clone size: many
J gene: TRBJ1-3
D gene: NA
V gene: TRBV20-1
CDR3 protein: CSARRDNGNTIYF
CDR3 DNA: TGCAGTGCTCGCAGGGATAACGGAAACACCATATATTTT